The 10 T cell receptor beta chains below all came from one sample that was sequenced in a study of blood T cell repertoires in COVID-19. Only in-frame clones appear in the TCRdb table, and some are missing; sequencing was by immunoSEQ multiplex PCR. The table lists a few hundred thousand clones, 84% of them singletons. Sequencing input: peripheral blood. The receptors were sampled from a woman aged 80 or older with COVID-19, enrolled during active disease.

This chain uses TRBV27 with TRBJ2-5; D is uncertain. The CDR3 is 13 residues long. CDR1 and CDR2 from the germline V gene are MNHEY and SMNVEV (reference sequence). With 4 bases removed from V and 4 bases from J, the gap between germline ends came to 10 bases. CDR3 sequence reads: CASSSPLRETQYF. CDR3 in DNA: TGTGCCAGCAGTTCCCCCCTCCGAGAGACCCAGTACTTC.

The chain carries TRBV3-1 (or the pseudogene TRBV3-2) and TRBJ1-5; 7 positions match TRBD1. This CDR3 spans 14 amino acids. Losses at the gene ends were 2 bases for V and 4 bases for J; bases not matched to a gene: 2. Germline V gene sequence: CDR1 LGHDT, CDR2 YNNKEL (reference sequence). CDR3 bases: TGTGCCAGCAGCCAAACAGGGGTAAATCAGCCCCAGCATTTT. Its translation: CASSQTGVNQPQHF.

The V gene is TRBV3-1 (or the pseudogene TRBV3-2), the J gene TRBJ2-5; 8 positions match TRBD2. CDR3 length equals 15 residues. CDR1 and CDR2 (germline): LGHDT, YNNKEL (reference sequence). V shed 2 bases and J 5 bases; nucleotides not matched to a gene: 7. The CDR3 region has the DNA TGTGCCAGCAGCCAAAGAGCGGGGGCGGGGGAGACCCAGTACTTC. Protein sequence: CASSQRAGAGETQYF.

The chain joins TRBV2 to TRBJ2-7; D might be TRBD2 (6 bases). The V end lost 3 bases, the J end lost 3 bases, and 12 bases lay between the germline ends. Per the germline V gene, CDR1 is SNHLY and CDR2 is FYNNEI. The CDR3 loop spans 14 amino acids. The CDR3 DNA sequence: TGTGCCAGCAGTGAGGGGACTGGAGTCTACGAGCAGTACTTC. It codes for CASSEGTGVYEQYF.

J is TRBJ1-4 and V is TRBV5-1; 7 bases map to TRBD1. Per germline, CDR1 SGHRS and CDR2 YFSETQ. This CDR3 has 15 residues. V lost 4 bases and J lost 1; bases outside the gene matches: 4. The CDR3 nucleotides are TGCGCCAGCAGCCGACAGGGTCAAACTAATGAAAAACTGTTTTTT. This translates into CASSRQGQTNEKLFF.

The V and J genes are TRBV2 and TRBJ2-5; D remains ambiguous. The CDR3 is 12 residues long. The germline V gene has CDR1 SNHLY and CDR2 FYNNEI. Trimming stripped 4 bases from V and 2 bases from J, with 5 bases between. This CDR3 is CASSVRQETQYF. The DNA for the CDR3 is TGTGCCAGCAGTGTCCGTCAAGAGACCCAGTACTTC.

In its sample, this clone was seen a few times. V is TRBV6-2 or TRBV6-3 and J is TRBJ1-4, with 10 bases fitting TRBD1. J was trimmed by 5 bases and V by 4 bases; bases with no gene match: 10. The CDR3 spans 17 residues. Germline V CDR1 and CDR2: MNHEY, SVGEGT. DNA of the CDR3: TGTGCCAGCAGTTCCTCTAGGCCGGACAGGGGGAATGAAAAACTGTTTTTT. It encodes CASSSSRPDRGNEKLFF.

This chain uses TRBV7-9 with TRBJ2-1, with 9 bases fitting TRBD2. Germline CDR1 and CDR2: SEHNR and FQNEAQ (reference sequence). The length of the CDR3 is 17 residues. V shed 6 bases and J 0 bases; nucleotides not matched to a gene: 9. CDR3 in amino acids: CASSYSGGINSYNEQFF. In nucleotides, the CDR3 is TGTGCCAGCAGTTATAGCGGGGGAATAAACTCCTACAATGAGCAGTTCTTC.

The V and J genes are TRBV2 and TRBJ2-1; D is possibly TRBD2 (7 bases). V was cut by 8 bases and J by 4 bases, with 15 bases left in between. Germline values: CDR1 SNHLY, CDR2 FYNNEI. The CDR3 is 14 residues long. CDR3 loop: CASRLAGAYNEQFF. The CDR3 coding sequence is TGTGCCAGCCGCCTCGCGGGGGCGTACAATGAGCAGTTCTTC.

The rearrangement links TRBV2 to TRBJ1-2; no definite D call. CDR3 length: 14 amino acids. V was cut by 7 bases and J by 0 bases, with 12 bases left in between. CDR1 and CDR2 (germline): SNHLY, FYNNEI. The CDR3 spells CASMGGRSNYGYTF. The CDR3 region has the DNA TGTGCCAGCATGGGCGGGCGGTCTAACTATGGCTACACCTTC. The complete variable domain, with remaining parts taken from reference TRBV2 and TRBJ1-2, reads EPEVTQTPSHQVTQMGQEVILRCVPISNHLYFYWYRQILGQKVEFLVSFYNNEISEKSEIFDDQFSVERPDGSNFTLKIRSTKLEDSAMYFCASMGGRSNYGYTFGSGTRLTVV.